These 6 T cell receptor beta chains share one sample of origin, sequenced in a study of blood T cell repertoires in COVID-19. Produced via immunoSEQ multiplex PCR; TCRdb's table is partial and in-frame only. The sample shows about 420,000 clones, approximately 90% of them seen only once. Sequencing was done on a sample of peripheral blood. These receptors came from a man between 18 and 29 years old with COVID-19, enrolled during active disease.

The chain links TRBV19 to TRBJ1-2, with a possible D match to TRBD1 (6 bases). This CDR3 comprises 13 residues. Trimming left V 3 bases short and J 8 bases short, with 13 bases between. Germline V gene lookup returns CDR1 LNHDA and CDR2 SQIVND (reference sequence). CDR3 bases: TGTGCCAGTAGTATGCTGGGGGCGAGCGGCTACACCTTC. Translated: CASSMLGASGYTF.

The chain joins TRBV11-2 to TRBJ1-1; 7 nucleotides align to TRBD1. From germline, CDR1 is SGHAT and CDR2 FQNNGV. The CDR3 is made up of 15 amino acids. With V trimmed by 5 bases and J by 5 bases, 11 bases remained unmatched. The CDR3 spells CASSPSLPGGTEAFF. The CDR3 DNA reads as TGTGCCAGCAGCCCCAGTCTCCCAGGGGGAACTGAAGCTTTCTTT.

The CDR3 here is CASSIRQGNYNEQFF. CDR3 in DNA: TGTGCCAGTAGTATACGGCAGGGGAACTACAATGAGCAGTTCTTC. V is TRBV19 and J is TRBJ2-1; tentatively, D is TRBD1 (6 bases). The V gene lost 2 bases and the J gene lost 3 bases, with 11 bases spanning the gap. Germline V lookup: CDR1 LNHDA, CDR2 SQIVND (reference sequence). The CDR3 length is 15 residues.

In the case of this clone: Because the CDR3 is missing its conserved closing phenylalanine or tryptophan, this is likely a read error. It is unclear where the CDR3 begins or ends on the DNA, so no DNA is shown, and the CDR3 is as TCRdb lists it. The gene calls are TRBV21-1 and TRBJ1-2; whether TRBD1, the table's D call, matches the DNA was not checked. TRBV21-1 is assigned pseudogene status. The CDR3 comprises 10 residues, both ends counted. The CDR3 sequence: CASSRVRTDV.

This clone was observed a single time. The chain combines TRBV5-4 with TRBJ2-1; the match to TRBD1 covers 8 bases. J lost 3 bases, V lost 2 bases, and 1 base had no gene match. Per germline, CDR1 SGHNT and CDR2 YYREEE (reference sequence). This CDR3 comprises 14 residues. CDR3 DNA: TGTGCCAGCAGCTTCGGGACAGGCTACAATGAGCAGTTCTTC. Protein sequence: CASSFGTGYNEQFF.

The chain employs TRBV21-1 and TRBJ1-2; the table's D call of TRBD1 was not tested on the DNA. TRBV21-1 is recorded as a pseudogene. There are 11 residues in the CDR3. CDR3 sequence reads: CASSRQGVYTF. Here the CDR3 DNA reads TGTGCCAGCAGCAGACAGGGCGTCTACACCTTC.